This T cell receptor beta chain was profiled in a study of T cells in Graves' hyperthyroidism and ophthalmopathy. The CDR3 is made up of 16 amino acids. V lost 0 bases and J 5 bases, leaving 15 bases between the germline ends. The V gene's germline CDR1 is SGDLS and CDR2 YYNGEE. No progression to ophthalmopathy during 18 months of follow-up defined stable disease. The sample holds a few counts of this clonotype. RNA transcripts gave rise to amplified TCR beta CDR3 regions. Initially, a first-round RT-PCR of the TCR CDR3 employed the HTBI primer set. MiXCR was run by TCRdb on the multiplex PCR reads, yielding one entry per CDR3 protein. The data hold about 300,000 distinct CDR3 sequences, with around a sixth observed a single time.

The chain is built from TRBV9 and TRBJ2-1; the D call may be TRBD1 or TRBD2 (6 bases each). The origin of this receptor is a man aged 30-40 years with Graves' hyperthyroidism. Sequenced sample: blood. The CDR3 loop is CASSVGGGRPHNEQFF. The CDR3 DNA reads TGTGCCAGCAGCGTAGGAGGGGGGCGCCCGCACAATGAGCAGTTCTTC.